The source of this T cell receptor beta chain is a study of vaccination effects on CD4 cells after COVID-19. Antigen-specific CD4+ T cell clonotypes were called by their expansion after viral peptide-pool culture in ViraFEST. Culture lasted roughly 9 days before CD4+ T cell isolation. None of these healthy vaccinees had been infected with SARS-CoV-2 before vaccination. V shed 1 base and J 4 bases; nucleotides not matched to a gene: 13. CDR3 length equals 17 residues. Germline V gene data show CDR1 as SGHDN and CDR2 as FVKESK. A note on this clone: What it recognizes is unknown.

Overall study results and limits: Clones induced by infection and by vaccine showed marked clonal contraction late after vaccination. In vaccinees who were healthy, merely 1 out of 255 vaccine-induced clones cross-reacted with common cold coronaviruses.

TCRdb's copy holds only in-frame clones and misses some; the assay was immunoSEQ multiplex PCR. The sample carries about 22,000 clones, approximately 77% recorded once. Sequences were derived from CD4+ T cells from PBMCs cultured with HCoV-NL63 spike peptides, sampled before COVID-19 vaccination. The sequence derives from a human donor who received a COVID-19 vaccine. V usage is TRBV14 and J usage is TRBJ2-7; 7 bases match TRBD2. Here the CDR3 reads CASSQGVLRGGTYEQYF. The CDR3 bases are TGTGCCAGCAGCCAAGGCGTGCTTCGCGGGGGTACATACGAGCAGTACTTC.